This paragraph covers one T cell receptor (beta chain) sequence. Its target antigen remains unknown. Nothing much larger sits one base from this clone, and base qualities are not available. These data come from a study of blood T cell repertoires in COVID-19 (dated by TCRdb to between 2020 and 2021). Turning to the overall study: Samples from collaborators originated in the United States, Italy and Spain and spanned both the acute and convalescent phases of COVID-19. Samples were obtained from the ongoing ImmuneRACE study (first 160 participants) and from 950 to 1,500 subjects provided by 6 global collaborators. The prospective study material was composed of cDNA or gDNA derived from T cells, B-cell-depleted T cells, or PBMCs. The repertoires were released in a freely available public database meant as a resource for research on the immune response to SARS-CoV-2. Subjects who had been exposed to COVID-19, were actively infected with it, or had recovered from it provided the deeply sampled blood TCRbeta repertoires that made up the dataset. Nearly every sample came with metadata listing a de-identified subject ID, COVID-19 status, age in years and sex. Where available, HLA class I and class II types were obtained from metadata supplied by the sample provider rather than from assay-based typing. Broader findings and caveats from the paper: Clinical and demographic metadata were provided uncurated, with the amount varying by source and participant.

Unmatched junction bases come to 13, with V trimmed by 0 bases and J by 4 bases. Based on the germline V gene (reference sequence), the CDR1 and CDR2 sequences are SEHNR and FQNEAQ. The CDR3 sequence holds 19 residues, the cysteine and phenylalanine included. The only DNA kept is the CDR3, 57 bases in frame from the first base. Each collaborating institution followed its own protocols to collect whole blood in K2EDTA tubes. For TCRbeta analysis, collaborators shipped samples in one of three forms: frozen whole blood, isolated PBMCs, or DNA extracted from either of those sample types. TCRbeta CDR3 regions were amplified from genomic DNA by means of the immunoSEQ Assay, a bias-controlled multiplex PCR. In the authors' own workflow: The number of nucleated cells in each sample was estimated from the amplification of reference gene primers within the assay. To quantify the absolute abundance of each unique TCRbeta CDR3 rearrangement, sequence reads were collapsed and filtered. Productive Simpson clonality was computed per sample as the square root of Simpson's diversity index over productive rearrangements. In TCRdb, the immuneACCESS table is reduced to in-frame sequences with V and J assigned. These tables do not hold every clone; where another copy was compared, an unresolved V gene accounts for under half, and the others remain unexplained. V, J and clone size were drawn from that table, and D and trimming were deduced from the DNA. This sample comprises 200,000 or so clones, over 75% of them detected only once. The ten most abundant clones make up 3.5% to 5% of the sample.

The origin of this receptor is a man aged 50 to 59 with acute or convalescent COVID-19. This sequence uses TRBV7-9 and TRBJ2-7, with TRBD1 matching 12 junction bases. The specimen sequenced was peripheral blood. The DNA sequence follows: TGTGCCAGCAGCTTAGCGCGGGGACAGGGGGCAGGAAAAGGTTACGAGCAGTACTTC. Translated, this gives CASSLARGQGAGKGYEQYF.